The clone carrying this T cell receptor (beta chain) was detected only once. Sequencing was performed with immunoSEQ multiplex PCR; in TCRdb, only in-frame clones are kept and a portion is missing. The sample contains 80,000 to 100,000 clones, approximately 74% of which appear only once. This specimen comes from a study of radiotherapy plus CTLA-4 blockade in lung cancer. V lost 7 bases, J lost 4 bases, and 11 bases stayed unmatched. This CDR3 spans 14 amino acids. The germline V gene encodes CDR1 SQVTM and CDR2 ANQGSEA. The chain is built from TRBV29-1 and TRBJ2-7; 9 bases match TRBD1. Specimen: peripheral blood, collected from a patient treated with radiotherapy plus ipilimumab. This clonotype originated in a human donor with non-small cell lung cancer who had a partial response to radiotherapy plus ipilimumab. Some clones in this sample may be carry-over from other donors' samples. For the CDR3, the DNA is TGCAGCGCCGCCGCCGGGACAGGGCCTTACGAGCAGTACTTC. This translates into CSAAAGTGPYEQYF.